This TCR beta chain was sequenced during a study of blood T cell repertoires in COVID-19. The overall study: Specimens from acute and convalescent COVID-19 originated in the United States, Italy and Spain. The analysed material was cDNA or gDNA that came from T cells, B-cell-depleted T cells, or PBMCs.

As processed by the authors: Using reference gene primer amplification, nucleated cell counts were estimated. Clones were read by immunoSEQ multiplex PCR, and TCRdb kept only the in-frame ones, dropping some. The D gene and trimming were derived from the DNA, and the V and J assignments and clone size from that table. This sample has some 48,000 clones, with less than 85% found just once. The CDR3 covers 11 residues. Trimming removed 5 bases from V and 3 bases from J, with 5 bases in between. Germline CDR1 and CDR2: SGHRS and YFSETQ. The receptor comes from a man in his fifties or sixties with acute or convalescent COVID-19. The sequenced material came from peripheral blood. This chain connects TRBV5-1 to TRBJ2-5; D perhaps matches TRBD1 (5 bases). CDR3 coding DNA: TGCGCCAGCAGGACAGAAGAGACCCAGTACTTC. Translation: CASRTEETQYF.